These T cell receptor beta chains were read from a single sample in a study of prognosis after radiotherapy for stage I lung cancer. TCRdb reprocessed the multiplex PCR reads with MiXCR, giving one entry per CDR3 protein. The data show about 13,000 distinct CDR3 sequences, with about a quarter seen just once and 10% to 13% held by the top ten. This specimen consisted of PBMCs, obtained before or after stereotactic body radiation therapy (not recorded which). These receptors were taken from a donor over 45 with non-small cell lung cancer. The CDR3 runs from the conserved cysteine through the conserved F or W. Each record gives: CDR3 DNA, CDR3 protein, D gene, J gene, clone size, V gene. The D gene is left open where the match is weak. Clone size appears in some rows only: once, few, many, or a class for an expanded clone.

cdr3_nt: TGTGCCAGCAGCCGGGGGGTGGGACTTGGTCAGGAGCAGTACTTC
cdr3_aa: CASSRGVGLGQEQYF
d_call: TRBD2
j_call: TRBJ2-7
clone_size: -
v_call: TRBV2

cdr3_nt: TGTGCCAGCACGAAGACAGGGAACCAAGAGACCCAGTACTTC
cdr3_aa: CASTKTGNQETQYF
d_call: TRBD1
j_call: TRBJ2-5
clone_size: many
v_call: TRBV2

cdr3_nt: TGTGCCAGCAGCTTAGTGGTCAGTGAAGCTTTCTTT
cdr3_aa: CASSLVVSEAFF
d_call: -
j_call: TRBJ1-1
clone_size: medium-sized
v_call: TRBV11-2

cdr3_nt: TGTGCCAGCAGTGAATACGGGGGAGCAGGCGAGCAGTACTTC
cdr3_aa: CASSEYGGAGEQYF
d_call: -
j_call: TRBJ2-7
clone_size: many
v_call: TRBV25-1

cdr3_nt: TGTGCCAGCAGCCAGGGACTAGCGGCGTACGAGCAGTACTTC
cdr3_aa: CASSQGLAAYEQYF
d_call: TRBD2
j_call: TRBJ2-7
clone_size: -
v_call: TRBV11-1

cdr3_nt: TGCGCCAGCAGCTTTGACGGCGGCTACTACGAGCAGTACTTC
cdr3_aa: CASSFDGGYYEQYF
d_call: -
j_call: TRBJ2-7
clone_size: -
v_call: TRBV5-1

cdr3_nt: TGCAGTGCACGCGGCCCAGGTTCACCCCACCACTTT
cdr3_aa: CSARGPGSPHHF
d_call: -
j_call: TRBJ1-6
clone_size: once
v_call: TRBV20-1

cdr3_nt: TGCGCCAGCAGCCCACGGACAGTCCAGAACACTGAAGCTTTCTTT
cdr3_aa: CASSPRTVQNTEAFF
d_call: -
j_call: TRBJ1-1
clone_size: medium-sized
v_call: TRBV5-1

cdr3_nt: TGTGCCAGCAGTTTCGACGCTAGTTTAGGAAGGGGGACTTACGAGCAGTACTTC
cdr3_aa: CASSFDASLGRGTYEQYF
d_call: -
j_call: TRBJ2-7
clone_size: -
v_call: TRBV6-2/TRBV6-3

cdr3_nt: TGTGCCAGCAGCTTTTCGGTTAGCGGGGAGATCTCTGAGCAAGAGACCCAGTACTTC
cdr3_aa: CASSFSVSGEISEQETQYF
d_call: TRBD2
j_call: TRBJ2-5
clone_size: many
v_call: TRBV5-6

cdr3_nt: TGTGCCAGCAGTTTATCCCGGGGCCTCAATGATCAGTTCTTC
cdr3_aa: CASSLSRGLNDQFF
d_call: -
j_call: TRBJ2-1
clone_size: -
v_call: TRBV28

cdr3_nt: TGTGCCAGCAGAGGGGTCAATCAGCCCCAGCATTTT
cdr3_aa: CASRGVNQPQHF
d_call: -
j_call: TRBJ1-5
clone_size: medium-sized
v_call: TRBV2

cdr3_nt: TGTGCCATCAGTGATGACAGCCGGGCGTCAAGGCAGTACTTC
cdr3_aa: CAISDDSRASRQYF
d_call: -
j_call: TRBJ2-7
clone_size: many
v_call: TRBV10-3

cdr3_nt: TGTGCCAGCAGGGAGCGTGAGTGTTCCACTGAGCAGTTCTTC
cdr3_aa: CASRERECSTEQFF
d_call: -
j_call: TRBJ2-1
clone_size: -
v_call: TRBV6-2/TRBV6-3

cdr3_nt: TGTGCCAGCAGCGCGCGGGACAGGCTGACAGATACGCAGTATTTT
cdr3_aa: CASSARDRLTDTQYF
d_call: TRBD1
j_call: TRBJ2-3
clone_size: -
v_call: TRBV7-8

cdr3_nt: TGCGCCAGCAGCTCAGGACTAGGGGCCTACAGTGAGCAGTTCTTC
cdr3_aa: CASSSGLGAYSEQFF
d_call: TRBD2
j_call: TRBJ2-1
clone_size: -
v_call: TRBV5-1

cdr3_nt: TGTGCCACCAGTGAAGTCCAGGTCGAGACCCAGTACTTC
cdr3_aa: CATSEVQVETQYF
d_call: -
j_call: TRBJ2-5
clone_size: many
v_call: TRBV24-1

cdr3_nt: TGTGCCAGTAGTCCCCGGATGGGGGGCACTGAAGCTTTCTTT
cdr3_aa: CASSPRMGGTEAFF
d_call: -
j_call: TRBJ1-1
clone_size: many
v_call: TRBV19

cdr3_nt: TGTGCCAGCAGCCCGGGACTAGCGGGAGTTGTTGAGCAGTTCTTC
cdr3_aa: CASSPGLAGVVEQFF
d_call: TRBD2
j_call: TRBJ2-1
clone_size: medium-sized
v_call: TRBV3-1

cdr3_nt: TGTGCCAGCAGCTTAAGGGGATGGACGGACGAGCAGTACTTC
cdr3_aa: CASSLRGWTDEQYF
d_call: -
j_call: TRBJ2-7
clone_size: medium-sized
v_call: TRBV11-2

cdr3_nt: TGCGCCAGCAGCTTGTCCCCTAGCGGTTACTACGAGCAGTACTTC
cdr3_aa: CASSLSPSGYYEQYF
d_call: TRBD2
j_call: TRBJ2-7
clone_size: many
v_call: TRBV5-1

cdr3_nt: TGTGCCAGTAGTAAGGCTATGGGCGGGAGCAGCCACGAGCAGTACTTC
cdr3_aa: CASSKAMGGSSHEQYF
d_call: TRBD2
j_call: TRBJ2-7
clone_size: many
v_call: TRBV19

cdr3_nt: TGTGCCAGCAGCCCCTCACTAGGCGAAGAGACCCAGTACTTC
cdr3_aa: CASSPSLGEETQYF
d_call: -
j_call: TRBJ2-5
clone_size: many
v_call: TRBV7-2

cdr3_nt: TGTGCCAGCAGCTTAAAGGGGTTTGCGGGTAGGGGTTACAATGAGCAGTTCTTC
cdr3_aa: CASSLKGFAGRGYNEQFF
d_call: -
j_call: TRBJ2-1
clone_size: many
v_call: TRBV7-8

cdr3_nt: TGTGCCAGCAGCGTAGCTAGGGACACCGGGGAGCTGTTTTTT
cdr3_aa: CASSVARDTGELFF
d_call: -
j_call: TRBJ2-2
clone_size: medium-sized
v_call: TRBV9

cdr3_nt: TGTGCCAGCCTTAGGCCAAGCTCTGGGGCCAACGTCCTGACTTTC
cdr3_aa: CASLRPSSGANVLTF
d_call: -
j_call: TRBJ2-6
clone_size: many
v_call: TRBV11-2

cdr3_nt: TGTGCCATCAACCCGGGACTAGCGGTCTACGAGCAGTACTTC
cdr3_aa: CAINPGLAVYEQYF
d_call: TRBD2
j_call: TRBJ2-7
clone_size: many
v_call: TRBV10-3

cdr3_nt: TGTGCCAGTCAACTCCGGGACAGGGGGCCGAACACTGAAGCTTTCTTT
cdr3_aa: CASQLRDRGPNTEAFF
d_call: TRBD1
j_call: TRBJ1-1
clone_size: many
v_call: TRBV28

cdr3_nt: TGTGCCAGCAGCGGGAGCGGGGCCTACAATGAGCAGTTCTTC
cdr3_aa: CASSGSGAYNEQFF
d_call: TRBD2
j_call: TRBJ2-1
clone_size: -
v_call: TRBV9

cdr3_nt: TGTGCCAGCAGCTACGGCCTAGTGGCGAATGGCTACACCTTC
cdr3_aa: CASSYGLVANGYTF
d_call: -
j_call: TRBJ1-2
clone_size: many
v_call: TRBV7-8

cdr3_nt: TGTGCCAGCAGTGAGGGAGTTGGGGCTCCTGAAGCTTTCTTT
cdr3_aa: CASSEGVGAPEAFF
d_call: -
j_call: TRBJ1-1
clone_size: many
v_call: TRBV2

cdr3_nt: TGTGCCAGTAGTATGCTAGGACACCCGAGGAATGAGCAGTTCTTC
cdr3_aa: CASSMLGHPRNEQFF
d_call: -
j_call: TRBJ2-1
clone_size: -
v_call: TRBV19

cdr3_nt: TGTGCCAGCAGCCCGACGGGGGGGAATCAGCCCCAGCATTTT
cdr3_aa: CASSPTGGNQPQHF
d_call: -
j_call: TRBJ1-5
clone_size: many
v_call: TRBV3-1

cdr3_nt: TGCGCCAGCAGCCCCCTGTTGACAGTAGGTTTGACAGATACGCAGTATTTT
cdr3_aa: CASSPLLTVGLTDTQYF
d_call: -
j_call: TRBJ2-3
clone_size: many
v_call: TRBV4-1

cdr3_nt: TGTGCCAGCAGTTTCAGGCCGTACGACCTCTTCTACGAGCAGTACTTC
cdr3_aa: CASSFRPYDLFYEQYF
d_call: -
j_call: TRBJ2-7
clone_size: medium-sized
v_call: TRBV6-5

cdr3_nt: TGTGCCAGCAGCTTGTACGAGGGACGGAACACCGGGGAGCTGTTTTTT
cdr3_aa: CASSLYEGRNTGELFF
d_call: -
j_call: TRBJ2-2
clone_size: many
v_call: TRBV5-6

cdr3_nt: TGCGCCAGCAGCCCCGATCCGGGACTAGCTATAGAGCAGTTCTTC
cdr3_aa: CASSPDPGLAIEQFF
d_call: TRBD2
j_call: TRBJ2-1
clone_size: medium-sized
v_call: TRBV5-1

cdr3_nt: TGTGCCAGCAGTTTACGGATGCAGGGGTGGTCTAGAAACACCATATATTTT
cdr3_aa: CASSLRMQGWSRNTIYF
d_call: -
j_call: TRBJ1-3
clone_size: -
v_call: TRBV28

cdr3_nt: TGTGCCAGCACCCCAGGAGGGTATTGGAGCACTGAAGCTTTCTTT
cdr3_aa: CASTPGGYWSTEAFF
d_call: -
j_call: TRBJ1-1
clone_size: many
v_call: TRBV28

cdr3_nt: TGTGCCAGCTCACCAGTGACAGGGGGCACTGAAGCTTTCTTT
cdr3_aa: CASSPVTGGTEAFF
d_call: TRBD1
j_call: TRBJ1-1
clone_size: many
v_call: TRBV18

cdr3_nt: TGTGCCAGCAGCTTAAAGGACCCATCCTACAATGAGCAGTTCTTC
cdr3_aa: CASSLKDPSYNEQFF
d_call: -
j_call: TRBJ2-1
clone_size: many
v_call: TRBV7-2

cdr3_nt: TGTGCCACCAGCAGAGAAGTGTATAGCAATCAGCCCCAGCATTTT
cdr3_aa: CATSREVYSNQPQHF
d_call: -
j_call: TRBJ1-5
clone_size: many
v_call: TRBV15

cdr3_nt: TGTGCCAGCAGTGAGGGCGGGTTAAGCACAGATACGCAGTATTTT
cdr3_aa: CASSEGGLSTDTQYF
d_call: -
j_call: TRBJ2-3
clone_size: many
v_call: TRBV2

cdr3_nt: TGTGCCAGCAGTGAATCGTTCCGGGATGACATGGGTGATGAGCAGTTCTTC
cdr3_aa: CASSESFRDDMGDEQFF
d_call: -
j_call: TRBJ2-1
clone_size: -
v_call: TRBV25-1

cdr3_nt: TGTGCCAGCAGCTTAGGTCTACCGGGAGTGGAGGGTGAGCAGTTCTTC
cdr3_aa: CASSLGLPGVEGEQFF
d_call: -
j_call: TRBJ2-1
clone_size: -
v_call: TRBV11-2

cdr3_nt: TGTGCCAGCAGCACCCCGGGCCAGGGGAGTGATACGCAGTATTTT
cdr3_aa: CASSTPGQGSDTQYF
d_call: -
j_call: TRBJ2-3
clone_size: many
v_call: TRBV28

cdr3_nt: TGTGCCAGCAGCAAAAGACTAGCGCCATCTTCCTCCTACAATGAGCAGTTCTTC
cdr3_aa: CASSKRLAPSSSYNEQFF
d_call: TRBD2
j_call: TRBJ2-1
clone_size: many
v_call: TRBV7-9

cdr3_nt: TGTGCCTGCAGCCTGGGGGGACTTTTTTCTCTAGCTTTATTT
cdr3_aa: CACSLGGLFSLALF
d_call: -
j_call: TRBJ1-1
clone_size: -
v_call: TRBV6-1